The following is a T cell receptor (beta chain) sequence with its context. TCRdb recomputed calls from the 5' RACE reads with MiXCR, one row per CDR3 protein. The repertoire includes 500,000 to 700,000 distinct CDR3 sequences, just over 7% of them detected once, and less than 2% sits in the top ten. This record belongs to a study of identical twins. This same sample was also part of a study on yellow fever vaccine responses in identical twins.

Sequencing input: PBMCs. The sequence came from a woman aged 18-29 years in good health.

CDR3 amino acids: CASSPRDKMTGANVLTF. The CDR3 region has the DNA TGTGCCAGCTCACCACGGGACAAAATGACTGGGGCCAACGTCCTGACTTTC. The V and J genes are TRBV18 and TRBJ2-6, with D possibly TRBD1 on 6 matching bases. Trimming stripped 1 base from V and 2 bases from J, with 12 bases between. Germline CDR1 reads KGHSH; CDR2 reads LQKENI. The CDR3 loop spans 17 amino acids. Full variable domain (rest looked up from reference TRBV18 and TRBJ2-6): NAGVMQNPRHLVRRRGQEARLRCSPMKGHSHVYWYRQLPEEGLKFMVYLQKENIIDESGMPKERFSAEFPKEGPSILRIQQVVRGDSAAYFCASSPRDKMTGANVLTFGAGSRLTVL.